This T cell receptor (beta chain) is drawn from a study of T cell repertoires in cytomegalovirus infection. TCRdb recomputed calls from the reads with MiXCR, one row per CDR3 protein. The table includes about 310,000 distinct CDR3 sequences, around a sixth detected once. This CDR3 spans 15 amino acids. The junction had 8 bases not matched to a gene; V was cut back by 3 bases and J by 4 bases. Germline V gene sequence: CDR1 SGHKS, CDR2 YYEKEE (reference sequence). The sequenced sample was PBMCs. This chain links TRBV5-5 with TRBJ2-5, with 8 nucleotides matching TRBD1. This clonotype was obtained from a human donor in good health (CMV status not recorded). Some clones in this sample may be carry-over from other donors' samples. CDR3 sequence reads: CASSWRDRQAETQYF. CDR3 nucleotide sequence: TGTGCCAGCAGCTGGAGGGACAGGCAAGCAGAGACCCAGTACTTC. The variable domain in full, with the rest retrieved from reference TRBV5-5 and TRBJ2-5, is DAGVTQSPTHLIKTRGQQVTLRCSPISGHKSVSWYQQVLGQGPQFIFQYYEKEERGRGNFPDRFSARQFPNYSSELNVNALLLGDSALYLCASSWRDRQAETQYFGPGTRLLVL.